Below are 11 T cell receptor beta chains sequenced from a single sample in a study of T cells in Graves' hyperthyroidism and ophthalmopathy (dated by TCRdb to between 2018 and 2020). To prepare the library, multiplex PCR was applied. The sequencing machine was an Illumina HiSeq 2000. The TCR beta CDR3 regions were amplified from RNA transcripts. A first-round RT-PCR of the TCR CDR3 used the HTBI primer set with the Qiagen OneStep RT-PCR kit. In-frame beta chains were kept once TCRdb had trimmed the public reads at Q25 with fastp and called clones with MiXCR. Here each entry gathers all rows of one CDR3 protein and keeps the most common genes and DNA. The sample table shows approximately 620,000 distinct CDR3 sequences, and about 16% are seen once. 2.5% to 4% of the sample rests with the top ten. Material: blood. The receptors shown here come from a woman aged 40 to 50 with Graves' ophthalmopathy.

The V and J genes are TRBV7-8 and TRBJ2-1; perhaps TRBD1 as D (6 bases). The CDR3 sequence is 13 residues long. V lost 4 bases, J lost 12 bases, and 16 bases lay in between. The V gene's germline CDR1 is SGHVS and CDR2 FQNEAQ. The CDR3 protein is CASSYQQGSRQFF. CDR3 in DNA: TGTGCCAGCAGCTACCAACAGGGATCTCGGCAGTTCTTC.

This clonotype was seen a few times. V usage is TRBV5-6 and J usage is TRBJ1-6, with D hard to call. V was clipped by 1 base and J by 5 bases, with 10 bases between them. Looked up from germline, CDR1 is SGHDT and CDR2 is YYEEEE. The CDR3 consists of 15 residues. The CDR3 nucleotides read TGTGCCAGCAGCTTGTCCGGGATACATAATTCACCCCTCCACTTT. Its translation is CASSLSGIHNSPLHF.

V gene TRBV29-1 combines with J gene TRBJ2-1, with TRBD2 matching 8 bases. The germline CDR1 and CDR2 sequences are SQVTM and ANQGSEA. CDR3 length: 14 amino acids. V gave up 7 bases and J gave up 4 bases; unmatched junction bases: 9. This CDR3 reads CSAREREWYNEQFF. Written as DNA, the CDR3 is TGCAGCGCCCGCGAGCGGGAGTGGTACAATGAGCAGTTCTTC.

This clonotype appeared many times. This chain links TRBV18 with TRBJ2-1, with D perhaps matching TRBD1 (6 bases). Germline CDR1 KGHSH, CDR2 LQKENI. Trimming took 3 bases from V and 7 from J, leaving 13 bases between them. The length of the CDR3 is 14 residues. The CDR3, as DNA: TGTGCCAGCTCACCCCGGGACATAGGTAATGAGCAGTTCTTC. This gives the protein CASSPRDIGNEQFF.

Ten or more counts support this clonotype. The chain has TRBV12-3 or TRBV12-4 and TRBJ2-7; TRBD2 matches at 10 bases. This CDR3 is 15 amino acids long. The ends lost 2 bases at V and 1 base at J; junction bases unmatched: 2. CDR3 region: CASSLRTSGSYEQYF. In DNA, the CDR3 is TGTGCCAGCAGTTTACGGACTAGCGGTTCCTACGAGCAGTACTTC.

This clonotype was detected a few times. The chain uses TRBV15 and TRBJ2-7; D might be TRBD1 (5 bases). The CDR3 is 15 amino acids. The germline V gene has CDR1 LNHNV and CDR2 YYDKDF (reference sequence). Between the trimmed V and J ends, which lost 4 bases and 7 bases, there was a span of 20 bases. DNA for the CDR3: TGTGCCACCAGCAATCCACGGTCAGGGTCTGGGGAGCAGTACTTC. It is translated as CATSNPRSGSGEQYF.

The rearrangement links TRBV2 to TRBJ2-1; 13 bases map to TRBD2. V was clipped by 5 bases and J by 7 bases; unmatched bases: 5. CDR3 size: 15 residues. Germline CDR1 and CDR2: SNHLY and FYNNEI. The CDR3 DNA follows: TGTGCCAGCAGTCCCAAGGGACTAGCGGGGAATGAGCAGTTCTTC. Translation: CASSPKGLAGNEQFF.

The chain is built from TRBV19 and TRBJ1-2; 7 nucleotides align to TRBD1. The CDR3 loop spans 15 amino acids. The V segment lost 5 bases and the J segment 7 bases; nucleotides outside the gene matches: 13. Germline V CDR1 and CDR2: LNHDA, SQIVND (reference sequence). CDR3 sequence (DNA): TGTGCCAGTAGTGACGTAGGGGGCAAGTACTCTGGCTACACCTTC. It translates to CASSDVGGKYSGYTF.

The table lists this clonotype with a few counts. V and J are TRBV5-1 and TRBJ2-5; D possibly corresponds to TRBD1 (6 bases). Germline V CDR1 and CDR2: SGHRS, YFSETQ. The CDR3 is 15 residues long. V was trimmed by 4 bases and J by 9 bases, leaving 22 bases between them. The CDR3 coding sequence is TGCGCCAGCAGCCCCTCCGGCGGACCCCAGGGGTCCCAGTACTTC. It encodes CASSPSGGPQGSQYF.

This clonotype was picked up a small number of times. The rearrangement joins TRBV6-1 to TRBJ2-1, with TRBD2 matching 8 bases. CDR1 is MNHNS, CDR2 SASEGT, per germline. V lost 5 bases, J lost 4 bases, and 10 bases stayed unmatched. The CDR3 runs 16 residues. The CDR3: CASSTGGSGRYNEQFF. The CDR3 coding sequence is TGTGCCAGCAGTACAGGAGGGAGCGGGAGATACAATGAGCAGTTCTTC.

This clonotype was seen only a few times. This sequence joins TRBV6-1 and TRBJ1-1; D not certain. The CDR3 is made up of 15 amino acids. V was trimmed by 2 bases and J by 1 base, leaving 11 bases between them. Germline CDR1 reads MNHNS; CDR2 reads SASEGT. This chain's CDR3 is CASSESGNPNTEAFF. The DNA of the CDR3 is TGTGCCAGCAGTGAATCGGGCAACCCGAACACTGAAGCTTTCTTT.